This is a list of T cell receptor beta chains from one sample in a study of blood T cell repertoires in COVID-19. TCRdb's table, derived via immunoSEQ multiplex PCR, lists solely in-frame clones and lacks some. The sample comprises 90,000 to 150,000 clones, just over 85% of which are singletons, and 0.88% rests with the top ten. The sequencing input was peripheral blood. These receptors were obtained from a woman in her fifties or sixties with active or convalescent COVID-19. The CDR3 runs from the conserved cysteine through the conserved F or W. A D gene is named only where the DNA matches it firmly. Not all rows give a size; the values are once, few, many and, for expanded clones, a class.

v_gene	j_gene	abundance	d_gene	CDR3nt	CDR3aa
TRBV30	TRBJ2-5	.	.	TGTGCCTGGAGTGTTCCGAGGGGACATTCCCAAGAGACCCAGTACTTC	CAWSVPRGHSQETQYF
TRBV18	TRBJ1-1	once	TRBD1	TGTGCCAGCTCACCAAGACAGGGGGATAACACTGAAGCTTTCTTT	CASSPRQGDNTEAFF
TRBV6-5	TRBJ1-3	.	.	TGTGCCTCGACTGAAGTCTCCGGAAACACCATATATTTT	CASTEVSGNTIYF
TRBV7-8	TRBJ1-2	.	.	TGTGCCAGCAGGCCATCTACAGAGAAAATTAATGGCTACACCTTC	CASRPSTEKINGYTF
TRBV7-2	TRBJ2-3	.	TRBD2	TGTGCCAGCAGCCTTGTACTAGCGGGAGAGGGCGGTACGCAGTATTTT	CASSLVLAGEGGTQYF
TRBV21-1	TRBJ2-6	.	.	TGTGCCAGCAGCAATCTTGCACAGGGGCTCCCCAGGGGGGCCAACGTCCTGACTTTC	CASSNLAQGLPRGANVLTF
TRBV6-2/TRBV6-3	TRBJ2-7	.	TRBD2	TGTGCCAGCAGTTACATCGTTAGCGGGACGGTCTACGAGCAGTACTTC	CASSYIVSGTVYEQYF
TRBV3-1/TRBV3-2	TRBJ1-2	.	TRBD1	TGTGCCAGCAGCCAAGAATTCGCGACAGGGGTTTATGGCTACACCTTC	CASSQEFATGVYGYTF
TRBV28	TRBJ1-2	.	TRBD1	TGTGCCAGCAGTGGCCCCATGACAGGGAAGTCCGGCTATGGCTACACCTTC	CASSGPMTGKSGYGYTF
TRBV9	TRBJ2-2	.	TRBD2	TGTGCCAGCAGCGAGAAAAGCCCGGGACTATCGAACACCGGGGAGCTGTTTTTT	CASSEKSPGLSNTGELFF
TRBV7-9	TRBJ2-1	.	TRBD2	TGTGCCAGCAGCTTAGCGGGCGGTAGGGAGGGTGAGCAGTTCTTC	CASSLAGGREGEQFF
TRBV30	TRBJ1-2	.	.	TGTGCCTCCAGCTCGGGGGGTGGCTACACCTTC	CASSSGGGYTF
TRBV6-5	TRBJ2-5	once	TRBD1	TGTGCCAGCAGCCCCCGGGACAGGGGTGTTGCCCAGTACTTC	CASSPRDRGVAQYF
TRBV9	TRBJ2-7	once	.	TGTGCCAGCAGCGTATCCGGGAGCGGGCCCTACGAGCAGTACTTC	CASSVSGSGPYEQYF
TRBV6-2/TRBV6-3	TRBJ2-7	.	TRBD1	TGTGCCAGCAGCCTCGGGGGACAGGGGGCCTACGAGCAGTACTTC	CASSLGGQGAYEQYF
TRBV5-4	TRBJ1-1	.	.	TGTGCCAGCAGCTCGGGGGTATCCCCTGAAGCTTTCTTT	CASSSGVSPEAFF
TRBV29-1	TRBJ2-1	once	TRBD2	TGCAGCGTTGCCGGTGGGACTAGCGATTACAATGAGCAGTTCTTC	CSVAGGTSDYNEQFF
TRBV7-6	TRBJ2-7	.	.	TGTGCCAGCAGCCCGTACGCCCGGGACACCTACGAGCAGTACTTC	CASSPYARDTYEQYF
TRBV7-9	TRBJ2-7	.	.	TGTGCCAGCAGCTTAAGCGGGTCCGACTCCTACGAGCAGTACTTC	CASSLSGSDSYEQYF
TRBV5-1	TRBJ1-1	.	.	TGCGCCAGCAGCCTATGGGGGGACGGAAGGACTGAAGCTTTCTTT	CASSLWGDGRTEAFF
TRBV6-6	TRBJ1-3	once	.	TGTGCCAGCAGTTACTCTGGCGGCTCTGGAAACACCATATATTTT	CASSYSGGSGNTIYF
TRBV29-1	TRBJ2-7	.	.	TGCAGCGTTGAAACGGGTCACCTAAGCTCCTACGAGCAGTACTTC	CSVETGHLSSYEQYF
TRBV3-1/TRBV3-2	TRBJ1-2	.	.	TGTGCCAGCAGGCAAACGGGACTCTACACCTTC	CASRQTGLYTF
TRBV19	TRBJ1-5	.	.	TGTGCCAGTAGTGAACAGGGCGGTCAGCCCCAGCATTTT	CASSEQGGQPQHF
TRBV5-8	TRBJ1-4	once	.	TGTGCCAGCAGCTTGGGCCCTAGGAGGGCCCATAATGAAAAACTGTTTTTT	CASSLGPRRAHNEKLFF
TRBV19	TRBJ1-2	.	TRBD1	TGTGCCAGTAGAAGGACAGGGGCGAGCTATGGCTACACCTTC	CASRRTGASYGYTF
TRBV7-3	TRBJ2-2	.	TRBD2	TGTGCCAGCAGCTTAATGCCCCCTAGCGGGAGGGCAACGGACACCGGGGAGCTGTTTTTT	CASSLMPPSGRATDTGELFF
TRBV11-3	TRBJ2-7	.	TRBD2	TGTGCCAGCAGCTTAGGAAGCGGGAGGCACTACGAGCAGTACTTC	CASSLGSGRHYEQYF
TRBV11-1	TRBJ2-5	.	.	TGTGCCAGCAGCTTAAACGGGGGTACCAAGACCCAGTACTTC	CASSLNGGTKTQYF